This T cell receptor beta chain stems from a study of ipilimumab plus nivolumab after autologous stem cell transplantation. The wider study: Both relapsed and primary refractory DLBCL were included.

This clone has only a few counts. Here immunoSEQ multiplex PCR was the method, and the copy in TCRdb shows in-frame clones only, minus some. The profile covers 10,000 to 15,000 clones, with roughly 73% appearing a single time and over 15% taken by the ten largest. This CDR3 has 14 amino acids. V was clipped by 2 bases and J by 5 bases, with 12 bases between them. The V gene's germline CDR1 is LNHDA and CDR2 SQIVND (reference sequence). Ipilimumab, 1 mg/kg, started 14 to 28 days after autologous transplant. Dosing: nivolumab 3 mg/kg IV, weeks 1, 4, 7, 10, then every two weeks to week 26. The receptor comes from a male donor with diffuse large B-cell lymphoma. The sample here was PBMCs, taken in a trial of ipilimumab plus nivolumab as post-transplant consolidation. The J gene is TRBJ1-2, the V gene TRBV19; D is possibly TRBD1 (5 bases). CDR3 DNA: TGTGCCAGTAGTATACGAGGGGTGCCTTATGGCTACACCTTC. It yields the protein CASSIRGVPYGYTF. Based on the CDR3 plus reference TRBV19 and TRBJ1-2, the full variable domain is DGGITQSPKYLFRKEGQNVTLSCEQNLNHDAMYWYRQDPGQGLRLIYYSQIVNDFQKGDIAEGYSVSREKKESFPLTVTSAQKNPTAFYLCASSIRGVPYGYTFGSGTRLTVV.